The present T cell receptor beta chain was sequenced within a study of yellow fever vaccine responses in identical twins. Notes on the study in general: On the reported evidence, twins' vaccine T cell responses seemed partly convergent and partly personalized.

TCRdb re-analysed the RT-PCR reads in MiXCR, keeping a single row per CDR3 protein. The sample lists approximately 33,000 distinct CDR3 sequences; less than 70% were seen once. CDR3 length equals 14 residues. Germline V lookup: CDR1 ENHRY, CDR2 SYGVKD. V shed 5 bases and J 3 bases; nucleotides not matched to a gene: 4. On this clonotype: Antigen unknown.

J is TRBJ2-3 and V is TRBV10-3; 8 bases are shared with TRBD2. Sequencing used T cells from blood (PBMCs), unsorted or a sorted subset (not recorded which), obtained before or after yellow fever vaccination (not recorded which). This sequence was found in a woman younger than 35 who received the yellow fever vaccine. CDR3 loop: CAISRAGETDTQYF. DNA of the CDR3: TGTGCCATCAGTAGAGCGGGGGAGACAGATACGCAGTATTTT.